This T cell receptor beta chain was identified during a study of regulatory T cells in long-lasting Graves disease. Described time point: newly diagnosed GD, antithyroid drugs for less than 3 months. PBMC-extracted RNA yielded the TCR library. TCR beta libraries were built with iRepertoire HTBI primers and Arm-PCR of CDR3 regions. TCRdb redid the calling of the multiplex PCR reads with MiXCR, one entry per CDR3 protein. This sample has about 440,000 distinct CDR3 sequences, with roughly 15% found just once. Concerning this clonotype itself: What it binds is unknown. The junction and the germline gene differ at one end; a read error may be behind it.

Findings and limits, study-wide: Patients with persistent disease shared 2,500 to 3,500 public clonotypes, outpacing the roughly 1,000 shared by new patients.

In addition, the sample was reused for a study of T cells in Graves' hyperthyroidism and ophthalmopathy. That study reports: First-round RT-PCR targeting the TCR CDR3 was performed with the HTBI primer set.

This TCR was recovered from a woman between 18 and 29 years old with Graves disease. Sequenced material: peripheral blood mononuclear cells (PBMCs), taken at new diagnosis, from a patient treated with antithyroid drugs.

The CDR3 nucleotides read TGCGCCAGCAGTTATTCGACCGTAGCGGGGGGCGCGCAGTATTTT. Translated: CASSYSTVAGGAQYF. V gene TRBV6-5 combines with J gene TRBJ2-3; 10 bases map to TRBD2. This CDR3 contains 15 residues. Germline CDR1 is MNHEY and CDR2 is SVGAGI.